This T cell receptor beta chain comes out of a study of blood T cell repertoires in COVID-19. Some clones are missing from TCRdb's copy, which holds only in-frame ones; the method was immunoSEQ multiplex PCR. Of roughly 160,000 clones in the sample, roughly 85% were seen once. CDR1 is SGDLS, CDR2 YYNGEE, per germline. The V end was cut by 3 bases, the J end by 1 base, with 11 bases between. The CDR3 is 15 residues long. The chain carries TRBV9 and TRBJ1-5, with D perhaps TRBD1 (6 bases). This TCR derives from a man aged 60 to 69 who had recovered from COVID-19. Sequenced input: PBMCs or T cells enriched from blood (not recorded which). The CDR3 coding sequence is TGTGCCAGCAGCGCAGGACAGATAAGCAATCAGCCCCAGCATTTT. It yields the protein CASSAGQISNQPQHF.